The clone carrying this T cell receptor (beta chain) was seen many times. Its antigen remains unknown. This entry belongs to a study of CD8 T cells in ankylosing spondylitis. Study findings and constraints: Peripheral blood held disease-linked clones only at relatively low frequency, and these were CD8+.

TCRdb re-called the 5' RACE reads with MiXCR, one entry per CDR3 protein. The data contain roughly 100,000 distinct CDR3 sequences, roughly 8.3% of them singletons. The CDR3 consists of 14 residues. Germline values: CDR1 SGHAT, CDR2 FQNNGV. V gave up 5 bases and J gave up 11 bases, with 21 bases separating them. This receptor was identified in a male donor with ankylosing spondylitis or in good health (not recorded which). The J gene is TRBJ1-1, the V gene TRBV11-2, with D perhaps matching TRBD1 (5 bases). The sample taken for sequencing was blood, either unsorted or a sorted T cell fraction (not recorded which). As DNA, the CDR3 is TGTGCCAGCAGCCCTCGGGACGGCGGGCTCAGGGCTTTCTTT. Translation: CASSPRDGGLRAFF.